The source of this T cell receptor (beta chain) is a study of cytotoxic CD8 clonotypes in ibrutinib-treated CLL. Turning to the study itself: Partial response was seen in about 25 patients and complete response in 2; after median roughly six years, about 14 stayed remitted, around 12 progressed. Samples showed on average around 250,000 productive templates and tens of thousands of productive rearrangements. Treatment had run for a median about twelve months, range 6 to 36, when response samples were taken. Study conclusions and caveats: Clonality climbed at ibrutinib response, then dropped toward baseline at progression.

Germline V gene data show CDR1 as SQVTM and CDR2 as ANQGSEA. CDR3 size: 15 residues. The V and J ends lost 7 bases and 3 bases respectively, with 21 bases between them. Assay used: immunoSEQ multiplex PCR; TCRdb lists only in-frame clones, some missing. In the table there are around 77,000 clones, 80% of which are singletons. Ten or more counts support this clone. Its antigen is unknown. This clonotype originated in a human donor with chronic lymphocytic leukemia. This chain connects TRBV29-1 to TRBJ1-2; the D is unclear. Specimen: PBMCs, collected at disease progression, from a patient treated with ibrutinib. The CDR3 loop reads CSALGSQVMDYGYTF. CDR3 nucleotides: TGCAGCGCTCTCGGCTCCCAAGTTATGGACTATGGCTACACCTTC.